Sequencing of this TCR beta chain was carried out in a study of Graves' ophthalmopathy and Graves' hyperthyroidism. Study-wide findings and caveats: Sensitivity of about 70% and specificity of about 72% were achieved by the model that predicted ophthalmopathy progression. Ophthalmopathy was separated from stable hyperthyroidism by a 13-signature model with roughly 91% sensitivity and around 81% specificity.

RNA transcripts were the source from which TCR beta CDR3 regions were amplified. The first-round RT-PCR employed HTBI primers together with the Qiagen OneStep RT-PCR kit. A multiplex PCR was then performed as the second round. TCRdb used MiXCR to reprocess the multiplex PCR reads, holding one entry per CDR3 protein. The sample comprises hundreds of thousands of distinct CDR3 sequences, 20% to 25% of which are singletons, and 35% to 55% rests with the top ten. Other autoimmune diseases, uncontrolled infections, pregnancy or lactation ruled patients out of participation. Trimming cost V 6 bases and J 2 bases, with 16 bases left between them. The CDR3 spans 14 residues. Germline V gives CDR1 DFQATT, CDR2 SNEGSKA (reference sequence). This clonotype was recorded many times. The antigen remains undetermined.

The sequencing input was peripheral blood. The V and J genes are TRBV20-1 and TRBJ2-5; tentatively, D is TRBD1 or TRBD2 (5 bases each). The origin of this receptor is a woman between 50 and 59 years old with Graves' ophthalmopathy. CDR3 in amino acids: CSALSGRLQETQYF. The DNA for the CDR3 is TGCAGTGCACTCTCGGGACGGTTACAAGAGACCCAGTACTTC.